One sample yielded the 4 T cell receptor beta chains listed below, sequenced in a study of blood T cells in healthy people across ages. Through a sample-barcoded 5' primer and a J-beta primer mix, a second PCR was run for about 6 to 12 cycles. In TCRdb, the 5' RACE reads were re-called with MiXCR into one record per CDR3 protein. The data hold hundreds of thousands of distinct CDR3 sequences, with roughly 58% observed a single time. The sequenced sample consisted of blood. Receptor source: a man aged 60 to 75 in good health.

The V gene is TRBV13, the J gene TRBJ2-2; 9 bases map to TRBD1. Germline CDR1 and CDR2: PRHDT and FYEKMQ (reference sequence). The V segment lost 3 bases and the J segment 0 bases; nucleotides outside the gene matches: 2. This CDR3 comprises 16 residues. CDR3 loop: CASSFDRGANTGELFF. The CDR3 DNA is TGTGCCAGCAGCTTCGACAGGGGGGCGAACACCGGGGAGCTGTTTTTT.

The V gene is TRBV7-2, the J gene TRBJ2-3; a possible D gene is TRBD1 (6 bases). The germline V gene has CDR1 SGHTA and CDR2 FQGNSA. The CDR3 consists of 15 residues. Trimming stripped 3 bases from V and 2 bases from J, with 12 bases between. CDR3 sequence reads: CASSFTGRPTDTQYF. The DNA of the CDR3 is TGTGCCAGCAGCTTTACAGGGCGTCCCACAGATACGCAGTATTTT.

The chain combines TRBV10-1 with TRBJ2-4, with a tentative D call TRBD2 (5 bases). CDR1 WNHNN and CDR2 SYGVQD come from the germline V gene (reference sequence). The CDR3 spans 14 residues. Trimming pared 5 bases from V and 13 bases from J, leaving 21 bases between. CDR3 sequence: CASSPTRGFNEQYF. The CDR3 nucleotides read TGCGCCAGCAGTCCCACCCGGGGATTCAATGAGCAGTACTTC.

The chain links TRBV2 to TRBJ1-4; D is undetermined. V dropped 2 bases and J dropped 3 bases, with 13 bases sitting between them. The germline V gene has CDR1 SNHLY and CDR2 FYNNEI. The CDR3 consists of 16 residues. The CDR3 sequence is CASSERPANSNEKLFF. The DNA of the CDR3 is TGTGCCAGCAGTGAAAGGCCGGCGAATTCTAATGAAAAACTGTTTTTT.